This TCR beta chain was profiled in a study of shared clonotypes between healthy human individuals. Study outcomes and limitations: The generation probabilities recorded for non-shared clonotypes fell below those of clonotypes shared by all four donors. When naive CD4 clonotypes were compared across a handful of donors, 4% to 6.5% were shared.

Using immunoSEQ multiplex PCR, the repertoire was profiled, and TCRdb retains in-frame clones only, with some absent. The sample records roughly 1,100,000 clones, under 80% being singletons. Germline V gene lookup returns CDR1 SGHTA and CDR2 FQGNSA. CDR3 length: 11 amino acids. It was into CD45RA+ naive and CD45RA-negative memory subsets that the CD4+ cells were split. This clone was detected ten times or more. Its cognate antigen is unknown. A junction end diverges from the germline sequence, so it may reflect a read error. The rearrangement links TRBV7-2 to TRBJ1-2; D is uncertain. This clonotype originated in a man between 18 and 29 years old in good health. What was sequenced was memory CD4+ T cells sorted from blood. The subset here: CD45RA-negative fraction. The CDR3 here is CASSSRTVKAF. CDR3 DNA: TGTGCCAGCAGCTCCAGAACAGTCAAGGCCTTC.